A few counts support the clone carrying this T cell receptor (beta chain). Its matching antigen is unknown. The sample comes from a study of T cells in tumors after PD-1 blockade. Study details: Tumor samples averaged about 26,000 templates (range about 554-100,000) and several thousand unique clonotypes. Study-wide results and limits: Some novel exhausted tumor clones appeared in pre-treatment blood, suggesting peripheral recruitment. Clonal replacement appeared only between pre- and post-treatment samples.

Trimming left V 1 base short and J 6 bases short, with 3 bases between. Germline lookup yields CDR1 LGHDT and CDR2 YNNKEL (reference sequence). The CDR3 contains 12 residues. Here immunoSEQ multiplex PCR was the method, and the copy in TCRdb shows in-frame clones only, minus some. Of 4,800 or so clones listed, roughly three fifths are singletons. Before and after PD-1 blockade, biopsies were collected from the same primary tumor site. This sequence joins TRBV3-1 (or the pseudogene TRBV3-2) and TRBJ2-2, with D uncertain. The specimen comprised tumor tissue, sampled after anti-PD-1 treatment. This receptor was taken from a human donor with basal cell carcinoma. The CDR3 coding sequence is TGTGCCAGCAGCCAAGGTCCCGGGGAGCTGTTTTTT. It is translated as CASSQGPGELFF.